This T cell receptor (beta chain) emerged from a study of blood T cell repertoires in COVID-19. Study-wide background: Sites across the United States, Italy and Spain contributed samples from acute and convalescent COVID-19.

The germline V gene encodes CDR1 SGHVS and CDR2 FNYEAQ. V lost 5 bases to trimming and J lost 4 bases; unmatched junction nucleotides: 7. There are 14 residues in the CDR3. In the authors' methods: The authors estimated nucleated cell counts from reference gene primer amplification. The method was immunoSEQ multiplex PCR; TCRdb's version includes in-frame clones alone and lacks a portion of them. V and J calls and clone size come straight from that table; D and trimming were deduced from the DNA. Among 310,000 or so clones, roughly 90% were seen once, and the ten largest hold 3.5% to 4%. The clonotype originates from a woman in her fifties or sixties with active or convalescent COVID-19. Sequencing was carried out using peripheral blood. The chain is built from TRBV7-6 and TRBJ1-1; 7 bases align to TRBD1. CDR3 loop: CASSVRQGTTEAFF. The DNA for the CDR3 is TGTGCCAGCAGCGTAAGACAGGGAACCACTGAAGCTTTCTTT.